The 30 T cell receptor beta chains below were found in one sample sequenced in a study of blood T cell repertoires in COVID-19 (dated by TCRdb to 2019 to 2021). Libraries were constructed by the immunoSEQ multiplex PCR assay. TCRdb holds this immuneACCESS table with in-frame rearrangements only. Some clones are missing; in checked studies, unresolved V genes explain under half, and the rest has no known cause. A total of about 55,000 clones appear in this sample, 82% of them only once. The ten largest make up more than 4.5% of the sample. Input material: peripheral blood. These receptors were collected from a human donor in a cohort sampled during active or convalescent COVID-19.

The chain recombines TRBV5-1 with TRBJ2-3; 11 positions match TRBD2. The V and J ends lost 0 bases and 0 bases, in that order; junction bases with no gene match: 3. The CDR3 totals 17 residues. The germline CDR1 and CDR2 sequences are SGHRS and YFSETQ. CDR3 residues: CASSLASGGPSTDTQYF. The CDR3 DNA is TGCGCCAGCAGCTTGGCTAGCGGGGGGCCTAGCACAGATACGCAGTATTTT.

This chain connects TRBV4-3 to TRBJ2-2, with 8 bases fitting TRBD1. Per germline, CDR1 LGHNA and CDR2 YSLEER. This CDR3 comprises 16 residues. V was pared by 1 base and J by 1 base, with 2 bases of the junction left unmatched. DNA of the CDR3: TGCGCCAGCAGCCAAGCTGGGACAGGGAACACCGGGGAGCTGTTTTTT. Amino acids: CASSQAGTGNTGELFF.

The chain uses TRBV5-6 and TRBJ1-5; TRBD1 matches 11 bases. V was clipped by 4 bases and J by 2 bases; unmatched bases: 8. CDR1 and CDR2 (germline): SGHDT, YYEEEE. The CDR3 has 17 residues. The CDR3 spells CASSQGQGALGNQPQHF. CDR3 in DNA: TGTGCCAGCAGCCAAGGACAGGGGGCTCTCGGCAATCAGCCCCAGCATTTT.

The rearrangement uses TRBV5-4 and TRBJ2-1; D is ambiguous. Germline CDR1 and CDR2: SGHNT and YYREEE (reference sequence). CDR3 length equals 13 residues. The ends were cut back, 0 bases at V and 8 bases at J, with 9 bases in the middle. For the CDR3, the DNA is TGTGCCAGCAGCTTGGAGGTAGCCGATGAGCAGTTCTTC. Its translation is CASSLEVADEQFF. The variable domain in full, with the rest retrieved from reference TRBV5-4 and TRBJ2-1, is ETGVTQSPTHLIKTRGQQVTLRCSSQSGHNTVSWYQQALGQGPQFIFQYYREEENGRGNFPPRFSGLQFPNYSSELNVNALELDDSALYLCASSLEVADEQFFGPGTRLTVL.

V gene TRBV19 combines with J gene TRBJ2-3; 12 bases are shared with TRBD2. This CDR3 spans 16 amino acids. From germline, CDR1 is LNHDA and CDR2 SQIVND (reference sequence). The trim removed 5 bases at V and 7 bases at J, leaving 10 bases unmatched. CDR3 nucleotide sequence: TGTGCCAGTAGTGAACTAGCGGGGGGTCTCGGGAATACGCAGTATTTT. As protein: CASSELAGGLGNTQYF.

The rearrangement uses TRBV5-6 and TRBJ1-2, with TRBD1 matching 7 bases. The CDR3 spans 13 residues. The V and J ends lost 3 bases and 6 bases, in that order; junction bases with no gene match: 5. The germline CDR1 and CDR2 sequences are SGHDT and YYEEEE. DNA for the CDR3: TGTGCCAGCAGCTGGGGGACAGCCAATGGCTACACCTTC. It is translated as CASSWGTANGYTF. The full variable domain, its missing parts supplied by reference TRBV5-6 and TRBJ1-2, is DAGVTQSPTHLIKTRGQQVTLRCSPKSGHDTVSWYQQALGQGPQFIFQYYEEEERQRGNFPDRFSGHQFPNYSSELNVNALLLGDSALYLCASSWGTANGYTFGSGTRLTVV.

The CDR3 DNA follows: TGTGCCAGCAGCCAGGGACTCAATTCACCCCTCCACTTT. It specifies CASSQGLNSPLHF. This chain uses TRBV14 with TRBJ1-6; D might be TRBD1 (5 bases). This CDR3 is built from 13 residues. Germline CDR1 is SGHDN and CDR2 is FVKESK. V gave up 3 bases and J gave up 7 bases, with 7 bases separating them.

The table lists this clone with a count of one. The rearrangement uses TRBV19 and TRBJ2-1; D may be TRBD2 (7 bases). This CDR3 is 16 amino acids long. V gave up 5 bases and J gave up 6 bases, with 20 bases separating them. Germline-derived CDR1 and CDR2 are LNHDA and SQIVND (reference sequence). This chain's CDR3 is CASSPGMGGPINEQFF. The CDR3 nucleotides are TGTGCCAGTAGTCCCGGGATGGGGGGGCCGATCAATGAGCAGTTCTTC.

V usage is TRBV6-6 and J usage is TRBJ2-5, with 12 bases lining up with TRBD2. The CDR3 loop spans 16 amino acids. The V segment lost 6 bases and the J segment 5 bases; nucleotides outside the gene matches: 10. Per the germline V gene, CDR1 is MNHNY and CDR2 is SVGAGI (reference sequence). The CDR3 DNA reads as TGTGCCAGCAGGGTGACTAGCGGGGGTTCGATTGAGACCCAGTACTTC. Residues: CASRVTSGGSIETQYF.

V is TRBV7-2 and J is TRBJ1-1; maybe TRBD1 (6 bases). The CDR3 is 15 amino acids. Trimming stripped 2 bases from V and 1 base from J, with 11 bases between. The V gene's germline CDR1 is SGHTA and CDR2 FQGNSA. The CDR3 loop reads CASSLTGTPNTEAFF. The CDR3 DNA follows: TGTGCCAGCAGCTTAACGGGGACACCGAACACTGAAGCTTTCTTT.

J is TRBJ1-2 and V is TRBV5-4; 7 nucleotides match TRBD1. V dropped 4 bases and J dropped 4; count of bases not matched to a gene: 13. CDR1 and CDR2 from the germline V gene are SGHNT and YYREEE (reference sequence). This CDR3 has 16 amino acids. CDR3 residues: CASSRSSAGGIYGYTF. Here the CDR3 DNA reads TGTGCCAGCAGCCGTTCGTCGGCAGGGGGGATCTATGGCTACACCTTC.

By its share, this clone is medium-sized. The J gene is TRBJ2-2, the V gene TRBV6-1; weak D call: TRBD2 (5 bases). The CDR3 consists of 16 residues. Deletions cut 3 bases from V and 4 bases from J, with 15 bases between. Germline CDR1 is MNHNS and CDR2 is SASEGT. The CDR3 loop is CASSDLDSLITGELFF. In nucleotides, the CDR3 is TGTGCCAGCAGTGACTTGGACTCCTTAATCACCGGGGAGCTGTTTTTT.

This chain connects TRBV19 to TRBJ1-2; D is unclear. CDR3 length: 16 residues. The ends were cut back, 0 bases at V and 6 bases at J, with 17 bases in the middle. The germline V gene encodes CDR1 LNHDA and CDR2 SQIVND (reference sequence). The DNA for the CDR3 is TGTGCCAGTAGTATAGATAACCGGTTCCAATCGAATGGCTACACCTTC. Amino acids: CASSIDNRFQSNGYTF.

The chain joins TRBV4-1 to TRBJ1-5, with 7 positions matching TRBD1. The CDR3 runs to 16 residues. CDR1 is MGHRA, CDR2 YSYEKL, per germline. With V trimmed by 0 bases and J by 2 bases, 4 bases remained unmatched. CDR3 nucleotide sequence: TGCGCCAGCAGCCAAGATGGGGACAGCCGCAATCAGCCCCAGCATTTT. As protein: CASSQDGDSRNQPQHF.

The chain joins TRBV4-3 to TRBJ2-5, with D maybe TRBD2 (6 bases). Germline-derived CDR1 and CDR2 are LGHNA and YSLEER. V lost 1 base, J lost 7 bases, and 13 bases lay in between. The CDR3 is made up of 14 amino acids. The CDR3: CASSQGGAGGTQYF. The CDR3 DNA sequence: TGCGCCAGCAGCCAAGGTGGGGCCGGGGGGACCCAGTACTTC.

This clone has just one count. This sequence joins TRBV3-1 (or the pseudogene TRBV3-2) and TRBJ2-3, with TRBD2 matching 7 bases. The germline gives CDR1 LGHDT, CDR2 YNNKEL (reference sequence). The ends lost 5 bases at V and 3 bases at J; junction bases unmatched: 11. The CDR3 runs to 16 residues. CDR3 nucleotides: TGTGCCAGCAGCAGGACGGGGAGGGAACGAACAGATACGCAGTATTTT. This translates into CASSRTGRERTDTQYF.

The count of this clone is one. The DNA is left out, because the CDR3 cannot be placed on it with certainty; the CDR3 is given as TCRdb lists it. The CDR3 sequence: CASGLGMGLLRSYEQYF. The rearrangement uses TRBV12-5 and TRBJ2-7; the DNA was not compared with TRBD2, the D call given in the table. Inclusive of both ends, the CDR3 amounts to 17 amino acids. The V gene's germline CDR1 is LGHNT and CDR2 FRNRAP.

V gene TRBV7-9 combines with J gene TRBJ1-1; D uncertain. Germline CDR1 and CDR2: SEHNR and FQNEAQ (reference sequence). V lost 5 bases and J lost 6, with 10 bases in between. This CDR3 is 12 amino acids long. The CDR3 nucleotides read TGTGCCAGCAGCCCCGCTGGCCCTGAAGCTTTCTTT. Protein product: CASSPAGPEAFF. Supplemented by reference TRBV7-9 and TRBJ1-1, the full variable domain reads DTGVSQNPRHKITKRGQNVTFRCDPISEHNRLYWYRQTLGQGPEFLTYFQNEAQLEKSRLLSDRFSAERPKGSFSTLEIQRTEQGDSAMYLCASSPAGPEAFFGQGTRLTVV.

The chain uses TRBV18 and TRBJ2-2; unclear D gene. There are 14 residues in the CDR3. V gave up 2 bases and J gave up 3 bases, with 7 bases separating them. Germline V CDR1 and CDR2: KGHSH, LQKENI. This CDR3 is CASSPAADTGELFF. Written as DNA, the CDR3 is TGTGCCAGCTCACCAGCCGCGGACACCGGGGAGCTGTTTTTT.

The chain is built from TRBV10-3 and TRBJ1-3, with D maybe TRBD1 (5 bases). Looked up from germline, CDR1 is ENHRY and CDR2 is SYGVKD. CDR3 length: 17 residues. V was trimmed by 4 bases and J by 0 bases, leaving 16 bases between them. The CDR3 loop reads CAISGSSEGPSGNTIYF. As DNA, the CDR3 is TGTGCCATCAGTGGGTCGTCGGAGGGGCCCTCTGGAAACACCATATATTTT.

This clone came up many times. The V and J genes are TRBV9 and TRBJ2-1; D is uncertain. Germline CDR1 is SGDLS and CDR2 is YYNGEE. Trimming took 0 bases from V and 11 from J, leaving 12 bases between them. The CDR3 runs 13 residues. This CDR3 is CASSVATESQQFF. The CDR3 nucleotides are TGTGCCAGCAGCGTAGCTACGGAGAGCCAGCAGTTCTTC.

Written as DNA, the CDR3 is TGTGCCAGCAGTGTGGGGGGGGACCCAGATACGCAGTATTTT. The encoded protein is CASSVGGDPDTQYF. J is TRBJ2-3 and V is TRBV25-1; the match to TRBD2 covers 7 bases. The germline V gene encodes CDR1 MGHDK and CDR2 SYGVNS. The V gene end was trimmed by 4 bases and the J gene end by 4 bases; junction bases not matched to a gene: 5. This CDR3 comprises 14 residues.

The CDR3 loop reads CASSYAGTNYEQYF. In DNA, the CDR3 is TGTGCCAGCAGTTATGCAGGGACTAACTACGAGCAGTACTTC. J is TRBJ2-7 and V is TRBV6-2 or TRBV6-3; 7 nucleotides match TRBD2. The V segment lost 3 bases and the J segment 3 bases; nucleotides outside the gene matches: 5. The germline V gene has CDR1 MNHEY and CDR2 SVGEGT. The CDR3 runs to 14 residues.

V is TRBV21-1 and J is TRBJ2-2; whether TRBD1, the table's D call, matches the DNA was not checked. TRBV21-1 is a listed pseudogene. This CDR3 region has 16 residues. The CDR3 loop reads CASSIFDRGGTGELFF. The CDR3 DNA follows: TGTGCCAGCAGCATATTCGACAGGGGAGGGACCGGGGAGCTGTTTTTT.

The rearrangement joins TRBV2 to TRBJ1-2, with 10 nucleotides matching TRBD1. Trimming cost V 6 bases and J 2 bases; bases outside gene matches: 3. The CDR3 runs 14 residues. Germline CDR1 reads SNHLY; CDR2 reads FYNNEI. The CDR3: CASSQGQGNYGYTF. Written as DNA, the CDR3 is TGTGCCAGCAGCCAGGGACAGGGGAACTATGGCTACACCTTC.

The rearrangement links TRBV7-2 to TRBJ2-7, with 9 bases lining up with TRBD2. The CDR3 contains 17 residues. The germline gives CDR1 SGHTA, CDR2 FQGNSA. Trimming at V came to 4 bases and at J to 2 bases, leaving 12 bases not matched to a gene. The chain's CDR3 is CASSSQAGGRRAYEQYF. In nucleotides, the CDR3 is TGTGCCAGCAGCTCACAAGCGGGGGGCCGAAGGGCCTACGAGCAGTACTTC.

This clone was observed once. The chain has TRBV24-1 and TRBJ2-1, with 9 bases aligning to TRBD2. Germline lookup yields CDR1 KGHDR and CDR2 SFDVKD. Trimming removed 3 bases from V and 2 bases from J; junction bases left unmatched: 4. This CDR3 has 16 residues. Here the CDR3 reads CATSDSGGPPYNEQFF. The CDR3, as DNA: TGTGCCACCAGTGATAGCGGGGGGCCCCCCTACAATGAGCAGTTCTTC.

The chain joins TRBV4-1 to TRBJ2-3, with TRBD2 identical over 12 bases. Germline values: CDR1 MGHRA, CDR2 YSYEKL. The V segment lost 0 bases and the J segment 0 bases; nucleotides outside the gene matches: 7. The CDR3 runs to 19 residues. In DNA, the CDR3 is TGCGCCAGCAGCCAAGAAGGGCCTAGCGGGGGGGCGAGCACAGATACGCAGTATTTT. Translated, it gives CASSQEGPSGGASTDTQYF.

The CDR3 sequence is CASSQGSGGFEQFF. In DNA form, the CDR3 reads TGTGCCAGCAGCCAGGGTAGCGGGGGGTTTGAGCAGTTCTTC. J is TRBJ2-1 and V is TRBV3-1 (or the pseudogene TRBV3-2), with 10 bases aligning to TRBD2. After removal of 3 bases from V and 9 bases from J, the junction contained 5 bases not matched to a gene. This CDR3 has 14 residues. CDR1 and CDR2 from the germline V gene are LGHDT and YNNKEL (reference sequence).

The rearrangement uses TRBV5-6 and TRBJ1-3; TRBD1 agrees at 7 bases. Unmatched junction bases numbered 6, after V lost 4 bases and J lost 2 bases. The CDR3 has 15 amino acids. Per the germline V gene, CDR1 is SGHDT and CDR2 is YYEEEE. The CDR3 nucleotides are TGTGCCAGCAGCCTCGGGACAGTTGCTGGAAACACCATATATTTT. It specifies CASSLGTVAGNTIYF.